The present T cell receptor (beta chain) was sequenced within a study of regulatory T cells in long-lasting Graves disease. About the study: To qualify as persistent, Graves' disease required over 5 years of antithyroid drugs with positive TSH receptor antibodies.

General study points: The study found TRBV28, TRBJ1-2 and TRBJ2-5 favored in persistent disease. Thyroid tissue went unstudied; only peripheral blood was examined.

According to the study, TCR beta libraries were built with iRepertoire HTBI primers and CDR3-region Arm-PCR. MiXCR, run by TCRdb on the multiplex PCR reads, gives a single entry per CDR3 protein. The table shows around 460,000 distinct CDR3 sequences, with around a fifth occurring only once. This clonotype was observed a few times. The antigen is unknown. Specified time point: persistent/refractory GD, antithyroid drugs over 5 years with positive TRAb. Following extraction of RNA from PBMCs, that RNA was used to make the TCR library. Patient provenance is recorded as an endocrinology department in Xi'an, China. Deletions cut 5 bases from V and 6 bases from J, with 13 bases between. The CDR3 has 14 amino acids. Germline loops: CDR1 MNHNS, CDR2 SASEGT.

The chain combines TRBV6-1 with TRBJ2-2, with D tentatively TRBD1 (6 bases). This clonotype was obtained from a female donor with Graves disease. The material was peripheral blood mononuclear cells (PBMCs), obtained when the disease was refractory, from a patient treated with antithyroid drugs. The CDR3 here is CASSQTGFAGELFF. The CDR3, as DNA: TGTGCCAGCAGTCAAACAGGGTTCGCCGGGGAGCTGTTTTTT.